The 19 T cell receptor beta chains listed next were all sequenced from one sample in a study of regulatory T cells in long-lasting Graves disease. To make TCR beta libraries, researchers used iRepertoire HTBI primers and Arm-PCR of CDR3 regions. Using its own MiXCR run on the multiplex PCR reads, TCRdb lists one record per CDR3 protein. The sample records roughly 440,000 distinct CDR3 sequences, 16% being singletons. Time point reported: newly diagnosed GD, antithyroid drugs for less than 3 months. Extracted RNA from PBMCs served as the source of the TCR library. The same sample was also used in a study of T cells in Graves' hyperthyroidism and ophthalmopathy.

Sequencing used peripheral blood mononuclear cells (PBMCs), obtained at new diagnosis, from a patient treated with antithyroid drugs. The source of these receptors is a woman younger than 35 with Graves disease.

In this sample, this clonotype turned up a few times. CDR3 in DNA: TGCAGTGCTAGAGATGGGAGCGGGAGATTGAGCAAAAACATTCAGTACTTC. Protein sequence: CSARDGSGRLSKNIQYF. The chain carries TRBV20-1 and TRBJ2-4, with TRBD2 identical over 8 bases. The junction had 10 bases not matched to a gene; V was cut back by 0 bases and J by 3 bases. This CDR3 has 17 residues. The germline gives CDR1 DFQATT, CDR2 SNEGSKA (reference sequence).

This clonotype has a handful of counts. The genes are TRBV20-1 and TRBJ2-3; 10 bases fit TRBD2. Germline CDR1 DFQATT, CDR2 SNEGSKA (reference sequence). J gave up 2 bases and V 3 bases, and 11 bases lay outside the gene matches. CDR3 length: 17 residues. The CDR3 sequence is CSARPASGSFITDTQYF. The CDR3 bases are TGCAGTGCTAGGCCGGCTAGCGGGAGTTTTATCACAGATACGCAGTATTTT.

This clonotype was counted between two and nine times. J is TRBJ1-5 and V is TRBV18; D is ambiguous. The CDR3 is 15 amino acids. V gave up 3 bases and J gave up 2 bases, with 11 bases separating them. Germline V gene lookup returns CDR1 KGHSH and CDR2 LQKENI. The DNA of the CDR3 is TGTGCCAGCTCACCCCCAGGCCGGGGCAATCAGCCCCAGCATTTT. Protein: CASSPPGRGNQPQHF.

Only a few counts were recorded for this clonotype. The J gene is TRBJ1-2, the V gene TRBV20-1, with TRBD1 as a possible D gene (5 bases). Between the trimmed V and J ends, which lost 7 bases and 3 bases, there was a span of 15 bases. Germline assignment: CDR1 DFQATT and CDR2 SNEGSKA (reference sequence). This CDR3 is built from 13 residues. The CDR3 bases are TGCAGTGGTGCCCGTCAGGGATACTATGGCTACACCTTC. It is translated as CSGARQGYYGYTF.

The chain uses TRBV7-9 and TRBJ2-1, with D perhaps matching TRBD1 (5 bases). Germline V gene data show CDR1 as SEHNR and CDR2 as FQNEAQ (reference sequence). The ends were cut back, 8 bases at V and 12 bases at J, with 14 bases in the middle. This CDR3 contains 11 residues. The DNA of the CDR3 is TGTGCCAGCCTAGGTGCTCAGGGGCAGTTCTTC. This sequence encodes CASLGAQGQFF.

This clonotype was observed a few times. CDR3 nucleotide sequence: TGTGCCAGCAGCCAAGATCTGGCTGGGCGGGGCTACAATGAGCAGTTCTTC. Amino acid sequence: CASSQDLAGRGYNEQFF. V is TRBV4-2 and J is TRBJ2-1; D is perhaps TRBD2 (6 bases). This CDR3 region has 17 residues. Deletions cut 0 bases from V and 3 bases from J, with 15 bases between. Germline CDR1 reads LGHNA; CDR2 reads YNFKEQ.

This clonotype showed up many times. The chain recombines TRBV7-9 with TRBJ2-1; 7 bases are a match to TRBD2. The germline V gene encodes CDR1 SEHNR and CDR2 FQNEAQ (reference sequence). The J segment lost 9 bases and the V segment lost 1 base, leaving 12 bases of the junction unmatched. This CDR3 contains 16 residues. The CDR3 nucleotides read TGTGCCAGCAGCTTAGGACTGTTGGGAGGGCCTTTTGAGCAGTTCTTC. Translation gives CASSLGLLGGPFEQFF.

V is TRBV12-3 or TRBV12-4 and J is TRBJ1-6; D is ambiguous. V was cut by 3 bases and J by 9 bases, with 21 bases left in between. The CDR3 contains 17 residues. The CDR3 sequence is CASSFRVAAGGGSPLHF. The CDR3 DNA sequence: TGTGCCAGCAGTTTTCGAGTGGCCGCAGGCGGAGGTTCACCCCTCCACTTT.

The V call is TRBV6-1, the J call TRBJ2-4; 7 positions match TRBD1. The CDR3 contains 13 residues. J was trimmed by 8 bases and V by 6 bases; bases with no gene match: 7. Germline CDR1 reads MNHNS; CDR2 reads SASEGT. The CDR3 loop is CASRTGAHYIQYF. The CDR3 nucleotides are TGTGCCAGCAGAACAGGGGCCCATTACATTCAGTACTTC.

The chain has TRBV20-1 and TRBJ1-2, with 9 positions matching TRBD1. CDR1 is DFQATT and CDR2 is SNEGSKA in the germline V gene (reference sequence). This CDR3 is built from 13 residues. After removal of 5 bases from V and 4 bases from J, the junction contained 5 bases not matched to a gene. The CDR3 reads CSALRDRAYGYTF. The CDR3 DNA is TGCAGTGCTCTCCGGGACAGGGCCTATGGCTACACCTTC.

This clonotype was seen many times. This sequence joins TRBV2 and TRBJ1-2; a weak D match, TRBD1 (6 bases). Trimming removed 7 bases from V and 6 bases from J, with 12 bases in between. This CDR3 contains 12 residues. CDR1 and CDR2 from the germline V gene are SNHLY and FYNNEI. The CDR3 is CASTTGSDGYTF. CDR3 in DNA: TGTGCCAGCACCACAGGGTCGGATGGCTACACCTTC.

The sample holds a few counts of this clonotype. The chain couples TRBV27 to TRBJ2-3, with 16 positions matching TRBD2. Germline CDR1 reads MNHEY; CDR2 reads SMNVEV (reference sequence). The CDR3 loop spans 17 amino acids. The trim removed 6 bases at V and 4 bases at J, leaving 7 bases unmatched. The chain's CDR3 is CASSTGLAGGGADTQYF. CDR3 nucleotides: TGTGCCAGCAGCACGGGACTAGCGGGAGGGGGGGCAGATACGCAGTATTTT.

This rearrangement joins TRBV15 to TRBJ1-6; possibly TRBD1 for D (5 bases). Per germline, CDR1 LNHNV and CDR2 YYDKDF (reference sequence). Deletions cut 4 bases from V and 7 bases from J, with 14 bases between. CDR3 length: 15 residues. The CDR3 DNA follows: TGTGCCACCAGCACCAGGGACTCCTCAAATTCACCCCTCCACTTT. Translation: CATSTRDSSNSPLHF.

With regard to this clonotype: One base away lies a much larger clone, so this may be a sequencing read error. The CDR3 here is CASSLLAGVRETQFF. CDR3 DNA: TGTGCCAGCAGCTTATTAGCGGGAGTTCGAGAGACCCAGTTCTTC. The chain employs TRBV11-2 and TRBJ2-1; 9 bases match TRBD2. The CDR3 covers 15 residues. V was clipped by 2 bases and J by 13 bases; unmatched bases: 12. Germline-derived CDR1 and CDR2 are SGHAT and FQNNGV. Complete variable domain (other parts from reference TRBV11-2 and TRBJ2-1): EAGVAQSPRYKIIEKRQSVAFWCNPISGHATLYWYQQILGQGPKLLIQFQNNGVVDDSQLPKDRFSAERLKGVDSTLKIQPAKLEDSAVYLCASSLLAGVRETQFFGPGTRLTVL.

This clonotype was counted at least ten times. The genes are TRBV15 and TRBJ2-1, with TRBD2 identical over 8 bases. CDR1 and CDR2 (germline): LNHNV, YYDKDF (reference sequence). CDR3 length equals 14 residues. With 7 bases clipped from V and 8 bases from J, the junction kept 10 bases outside the gene matches. CDR3 sequence (DNA): TGTGCCACCAACATGATGGCGGGAGGCTATGAGCAGTTCTTC. Its translation is CATNMMAGGYEQFF.

This clonotype was seen repeatedly, ten times or more. This chain links TRBV7-9 with TRBJ2-7; weak D call: TRBD2 (5 bases). The CDR3 loop spans 17 amino acids. From germline, CDR1 is SEHNR and CDR2 FQNEAQ (reference sequence). Trimming shortened V by 1 base and J by 2 bases, and 18 bases separated the two germline ends. The CDR3 DNA reads as TGTGCCAGCAGCTTAGAACCCCGCGGGCGAAAAACCTACGAGCAGTACTTC. Protein product: CASSLEPRGRKTYEQYF.

This clonotype appeared many times. The chain has TRBV3-1 and TRBJ1-1, with D possibly being TRBD1 (5 bases). CDR1 and CDR2 (germline): LGHDT, YNNKEL (reference sequence). Trimming took 3 bases from V and 0 from J, leaving 8 bases between them. The CDR3 is 14 amino acids. CDR3 nucleotide sequence: TGTGCCAGCAGCCAGGGGACGGTGAACACTGAAGCTTTCTTT. This sequence encodes CASSQGTVNTEAFF. The variable domain in full, with the rest retrieved from reference TRBV3-1 and TRBJ1-1, is DTAVSQTPKYLVTQMGNDKSIKCEQNLGHDTMYWYKQDSKKFLKIMFSYNNKELIINETVPNRFSPKSPDKAHLNLHINSLELGDSAVYFCASSQGTVNTEAFFGQGTRLTVV.

In its sample, this clonotype was seen a few times. The rearrangement links TRBV5-1 to TRBJ1-1; the D gene is possibly TRBD1 (5 bases). The CDR3 length is 17 residues. Trimming stripped 2 bases from V and 0 bases from J, with 17 bases between. Germline V gene data show CDR1 as SGHRS and CDR2 as YFSETQ. CDR3 protein: CASSLQVLANMNTEAFF. CDR3 sequence (DNA): TGCGCCAGCAGCTTACAGGTCCTAGCCAACATGAACACTGAAGCTTTCTTT.

This clonotype was seen ten or more times. This rearrangement joins TRBV27 to TRBJ1-2, with TRBD1 as a possible D gene (5 bases). The CDR3 is made up of 14 amino acids. Deletions cut 5 bases from V and 0 bases from J, with 10 bases between. The germline V gene encodes CDR1 MNHEY and CDR2 SMNVEV (reference sequence). Here the CDR3 DNA reads TGTGCCAGCAGTACAGGAACATCTAACTATGGCTACACCTTC. Translation gives CASSTGTSNYGYTF.